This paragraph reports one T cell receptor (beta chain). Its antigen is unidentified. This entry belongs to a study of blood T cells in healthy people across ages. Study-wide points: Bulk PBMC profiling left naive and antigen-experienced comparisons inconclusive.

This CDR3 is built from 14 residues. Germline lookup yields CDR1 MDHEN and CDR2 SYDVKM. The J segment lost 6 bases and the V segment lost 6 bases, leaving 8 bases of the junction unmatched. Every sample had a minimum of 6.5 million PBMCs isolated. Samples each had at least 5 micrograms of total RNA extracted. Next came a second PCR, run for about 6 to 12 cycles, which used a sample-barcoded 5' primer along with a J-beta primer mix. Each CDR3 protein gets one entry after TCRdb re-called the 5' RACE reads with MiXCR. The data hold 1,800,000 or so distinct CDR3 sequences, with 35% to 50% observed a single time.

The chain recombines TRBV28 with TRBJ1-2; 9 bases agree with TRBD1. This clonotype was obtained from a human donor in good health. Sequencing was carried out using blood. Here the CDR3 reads CASSLLGQGNGYTF. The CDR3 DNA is TGTGCCAGCAGCCTATTGGGACAGGGAAATGGCTACACCTTC.